The 12 T cell receptor beta chains below were found in one sample sequenced in a study of blood T cell repertoires in COVID-19 (dated by TCRdb to about 2020). The method was the immunoSEQ multiplex PCR assay. As stored in TCRdb, this immuneACCESS dataset retains in-frame rearrangements with V and J assigned. A fraction of the clones does not appear; measured against another copy, unresolved V genes explain less than half of the discrepancy, and the remainder lacks a known reason. This sample holds under 20,000 clones; around 80% were observed only once. Of the sample, around 10% falls within the top ten clones. The source material was peripheral blood. These receptors originate from a man older than 75 with acute or convalescent COVID-19.

The chain joins TRBV21-1 to TRBJ1-4; the table's D gene call, TRBD1, was not cross checked with the DNA. TRBV21-1 corresponds to a pseudogene. The CDR3 totals 15 residues. CDR3 sequence reads: CASSMNDSASEKLFF. DNA for the CDR3: TGTGCCAGCAGCATGAACGACAGTGCCTCTGAAAAACTGTTTTTT.

The rearrangement uses TRBV5-1 and TRBJ2-5; weak D call: TRBD2 (5 bases). The CDR3 is 15 amino acids. Germline V lookup: CDR1 SGHRS, CDR2 YFSETQ. V lost 0 bases, J lost 5 bases, and 14 bases lay in between. CDR3 protein: CASSLVGLLGETQYF. The CDR3 bases are TGCGCCAGCAGCTTGGTTGGACTGCTAGGGGAGACCCAGTACTTC.

The rearrangement links TRBV20-1 to TRBJ2-3; D is possibly TRBD2 (5 bases). Per the germline V gene, CDR1 is DFQATT and CDR2 is SNEGSKA (reference sequence). Trimming removed 3 bases at V and 4 bases at J, with 20 bases between. The CDR3 consists of 16 residues. Here the CDR3 DNA reads TGCAGTGCTAGTAAGGTACTAGGTATTTCTGCAGATACGCAGTATTTT. This encodes CSASKVLGISADTQYF.

The rearrangement joins TRBV21-1 to TRBJ1-5. TRBV21-1 represents a pseudogene. The CDR3 length is 17 residues. The CDR3 DNA reads as TGTGCCAGCACCACTCATGGGGGGGAACATCTTAATCAGCCCCAGCATTTT. As protein: CASTTHGGEHLNQPQHF.

The rearrangement joins TRBV6-6 to TRBJ2-7; D is possibly TRBD2 (6 bases). Per the germline V gene, CDR1 is MNHNY and CDR2 is SVGAGI (reference sequence). The CDR3 has 15 amino acids. Trimming pared 6 bases from V and 1 base from J, leaving 16 bases between. CDR3 DNA sequence: TGTGCCAGCAGACCGGGACTTGGGATTTCCTACGAGCAGTACTTC. This sequence encodes CASRPGLGISYEQYF.

J is TRBJ1-1 and V is TRBV5-4, with D uncertain. Trimming removed 1 base from V and 1 base from J, with 2 bases in between. The germline V gene has CDR1 SGHNT and CDR2 YYREEE (reference sequence). The CDR3 covers 12 residues. As DNA, the CDR3 is TGTGCCAGCAGCTTGCAGAACACTGAAGCTTTCTTT. Protein: CASSLQNTEAFF.

CDR3 in DNA: TGTGCCAGCAGTTACACGACTGGAGAAGAGACCCAGTACTTC. It translates to CASSYTTGEETQYF. The J gene is TRBJ2-5, the V gene TRBV6-2 or TRBV6-3, with D unresolved. Germline CDR1 reads MNHEY; CDR2 reads SVGEGT. The CDR3 consists of 14 residues. The V end lost 2 bases, the J end lost 3 bases, and 10 bases lay between the germline ends.

This chain links TRBV6-5 with TRBJ2-3, with a weak D call TRBD2 (6 bases). V was trimmed by 0 bases and J by 3 bases, leaving 13 bases between them. The CDR3 is made up of 16 amino acids. The germline gives CDR1 MNHEY, CDR2 SVGAGI. The CDR3 nucleotides read TGTGCCAGCAGTTACTCAGGGACTTACGGTACAGATACGCAGTATTTT. Translating gives CASSYSGTYGTDTQYF.

A single count supports this clone. The chain combines TRBV7-2 with TRBJ2-3, with D possibly matching TRBD1 (5 bases). Germline V gene sequence: CDR1 SGHTA, CDR2 FQGNSA. The CDR3 runs 15 residues. V was trimmed by 5 bases and J by 2 bases, leaving 14 bases between them. The CDR3 is CASSRQGGSTDTQYF. CDR3 nucleotides: TGTGCCAGCAGCAGGCAGGGTGGGTCCACAGATACGCAGTATTTT. The variable domain in full, with the rest retrieved from reference TRBV7-2 and TRBJ2-3, is GAGVSQSPSNKVTEKGKDVELRCDPISGHTALYWYRQSLGQGLEFLIYFQGNSAPDKSGLPSDRFSAERTGGSVSTLTIQRTQQEDSAVYLCASSRQGGSTDTQYFGPGTRLTVL.

The chain is built from TRBV7-9 and TRBJ1-1; 8 bases fit TRBD1. The CDR3 has 17 amino acids. Germline V gene data show CDR1 as SEHNR and CDR2 as FQNEAQ (reference sequence). V was pared by 4 bases and J by 3 bases, with 13 bases of the junction left unmatched. The CDR3 DNA is TGTGCCAGCAGCTCACATCTCAGGGGGCGACGGGACACTGAAGCTTTCTTT. Protein sequence: CASSSHLRGRRDTEAFF.

The V gene is TRBV7-2, the J gene TRBJ2-1, with D uncertain. V dropped 3 bases and J dropped 8 bases, with 14 bases sitting between them. Germline lookup yields CDR1 SGHTA and CDR2 FQGNSA. The CDR3 is 14 amino acids. CDR3 sequence (DNA): TGTGCCAGCAGCTTCGGGTTTTCATCGGATGAGCAGTTCTTC. It translates to CASSFGFSSDEQFF.

The rearrangement links TRBV7-6 to TRBJ2-1, with 7 bases fitting TRBD2. Germline loops: CDR1 SGHVS, CDR2 FNYEAQ. Unmatched junction bases numbered 5, after V lost 1 base and J lost 5 bases. This CDR3 spans 15 amino acids. The CDR3 DNA is TGTGCCAGCAGCTTAGGGGCGGGGGTCAACAATGAGCAGTTCTTC. Its protein product is CASSLGAGVNNEQFF.